This entry lists 29 T cell receptor beta chains sequenced from one sample in a study of identical twins (dated by TCRdb to between 2015 and 2016). The library was made by 5' RACE. TCRdb records Illumina HiSeq 2000 as the sequencer. TCRdb applied fastp at Q25 and MiXCR to the public reads, then kept only in-frame beta chains. Rows with a matching CDR3 protein are joined into one entry that keeps the most common DNA and genes. In all, the sample holds about 490,000 distinct CDR3 sequences, and 13% to 15% of those were seen once. Of the sample, roughly 0.46% falls within the top ten clones. The same data also went into a second study, on yellow fever vaccine responses in identical twins.

Sample: CD4+ T cells sorted from blood. These receptors were taken from a woman younger than 30 in good health.

The genes are TRBV12-3 or TRBV12-4 and TRBJ2-2; TRBD1 or TRBD2 may be the D gene (5 bases each). The V end lost 3 bases, the J end lost 5 bases, and 19 bases lay between the germline ends. The CDR3 consists of 17 residues. CDR3 sequence reads: CASSLIVSLGVTGELFF. The CDR3, as DNA: TGTGCCAGCAGTTTGATCGTTAGCCTGGGGGTGACCGGGGAGCTGTTTTTT.

The V and J genes are TRBV5-1 and TRBJ1-1, with D possibly being TRBD1 (5 bases). V was trimmed by 4 bases and J by 1 base, leaving 11 bases between them. This CDR3 has 14 amino acids. Per germline, CDR1 SGHRS and CDR2 YFSETQ. The chain's CDR3 is CASSGEGWNTEAFF. The CDR3 bases are TGCGCCAGCAGCGGGGAGGGGTGGAACACTGAAGCTTTCTTT.

CDR3 sequence (DNA): TGCGCCAGCAGCTTGGCACGGACTAGCGGGAGCGATGAGCAGTTCTTC. This gives the protein CASSLARTSGSDEQFF. J is TRBJ2-1 and V is TRBV5-1; 13 nucleotides match TRBD2. CDR1 and CDR2 (germline): SGHRS, YFSETQ. The CDR3 is made up of 16 amino acids. V was clipped by 0 bases and J by 8 bases; unmatched bases: 5.

The rearrangement links TRBV7-3 to TRBJ2-5; the D gene is possibly TRBD2 (7 bases). CDR3 size: 15 residues. Trimming shortened V by 6 bases and J by 0 bases, and 14 bases separated the two germline ends. Germline assignment: CDR1 SGHTA and CDR2 FQGTGA. The CDR3 DNA is TGTGCCAGCAGTAGGGGGAGGGGGGACCAAGAGACCCAGTACTTC. It is translated as CASSRGRGDQETQYF.

This rearrangement joins TRBV20-1 to TRBJ2-2; 8 nucleotides align to TRBD1. With V trimmed by 5 bases and J by 2 bases, 4 bases remained unmatched. This CDR3 contains 14 residues. Germline CDR1 reads DFQATT; CDR2 reads SNEGSKA (reference sequence). CDR3 coding DNA: TGCAGTGCTTTCGGGACAGGAAACACCGGGGAGCTGTTTTTT. The encoded protein is CSAFGTGNTGELFF.

This chain uses TRBV20-1 with TRBJ2-3, with TRBD2 identical over 10 bases. Looked up from germline, CDR1 is DFQATT and CDR2 is SNEGSKA (reference sequence). The CDR3 has 20 residues. The ends lost 0 bases at V and 2 bases at J; junction bases unmatched: 17. CDR3 nucleotides: TGCAGTGCTAGAGAGCGATACAGAGGAAGACTAGCGGGTTTCACAGATACGCAGTATTTT. Translation gives CSARERYRGRLAGFTDTQYF.

This clonotype was recorded a few times. V gene TRBV2 combines with J gene TRBJ1-5, with D uncertain. The CDR3 sequence is 15 residues long. CDR1 is SNHLY and CDR2 is FYNNEI in the germline V gene. V was trimmed by 2 bases and J by 3 bases, leaving 11 bases between them. The DNA of the CDR3 is TGTGCCAGCAGTGAATATGGACGGGACAATCAGCCCCAGCATTTT. Its protein is CASSEYGRDNQPQHF.

This clonotype has ten or more counts. The chain recombines TRBV6-1 with TRBJ2-1; tentative D call: TRBD2 (6 bases). The CDR3 contains 13 residues. CDR1 and CDR2 (germline): MNHNS, SASEGT. Trimming cost V 5 bases and J 4 bases, with 9 bases left between them. The CDR3 sequence: CASSRAGYNEQFF. The DNA of the CDR3 is TGTGCCAGCAGTCGCGCGGGGTACAATGAGCAGTTCTTC.

Notes on this clonotype: Possible read error: a much larger clone is one base away. Here the CDR3 omits its conserved ending phenylalanine or tryptophan, so a read error is the likely source. The gene calls are TRBV5-1 and TRBJ2-5, with 9 nucleotides matching TRBD2. The CDR3 contains 16 residues. Germline V gives CDR1 SGHRS, CDR2 YFSETQ. Trimming removed 5 bases from V and 4 bases from J; junction bases left unmatched: 12. The CDR3 loop is CASSSGSSGKSETQYS. CDR3 DNA sequence: TGCGCCAGCAGTTCCGGCTCTAGCGGGAAATCAGAGACCCAGTACTCC.

This clonotype has only a few counts. The J gene is TRBJ1-6, the V gene TRBV27; unclear D gene. V gave up 5 bases and J gave up 5 bases, with 13 bases separating them. From germline, CDR1 is MNHEY and CDR2 SMNVEV (reference sequence). The CDR3 runs to 15 residues. The CDR3 sequence is CASSPRAVNNSPLHF. DNA of the CDR3: TGTGCCAGCAGTCCCCGGGCAGTGAATAATTCACCCCTCCACTTT.

This clonotype came up a few times. The V gene is TRBV7-9, the J gene TRBJ2-1; possibly TRBD1 for D (5 bases). The CDR3 contains 15 residues. Trimming pared 5 bases from V and 4 bases from J, leaving 15 bases between. Germline CDR1 SEHNR, CDR2 FQNEAQ (reference sequence). CDR3 nucleotides: TGTGCCAGCAGCCAAGGGTGGGGCAGATACAATGAGCAGTTCTTC. This codes for CASSQGWGRYNEQFF. Full variable domain (rest looked up from reference TRBV7-9 and TRBJ2-1): DTGVSQNPRHKITKRGQNVTFRCDPISEHNRLYWYRQTLGQGPEFLTYFQNEAQLEKSRLLSDRFSAERPKGSFSTLEIQRTEQGDSAMYLCASSQGWGRYNEQFFGPGTRLTVL.

Only a few counts were recorded for this clonotype. The V gene is TRBV2, the J gene TRBJ2-7; tentatively, D is TRBD1 or TRBD2 (5 bases each). This CDR3 has 17 residues. V was pared by 3 bases and J by 0 bases, with 18 bases between. Germline assignment: CDR1 SNHLY and CDR2 FYNNEI. CDR3 coding DNA: TGTGCCAGCAGTGAGGGCCTTTGGGGACCCAGCTCCTACGAGCAGTACTTC. Its protein is CASSEGLWGPSSYEQYF.

In its sample, this clonotype was seen a few times. The V call is TRBV6-6, the J call TRBJ2-1, with TRBD2 as a possible D gene (5 bases). The CDR3 is 13 amino acids. Per the germline V gene, CDR1 is MNHNY and CDR2 is SVGAGI (reference sequence). Trimming removed 10 bases from V and 9 bases from J, with 19 bases in between. The CDR3 spells CATQRASIGEQFF. In nucleotides, the CDR3 is TGTGCCACCCAGAGGGCCAGCATCGGTGAGCAGTTCTTC.

This clonotype has ten or more counts. The chain recombines TRBV28 with TRBJ2-3; D may be TRBD1 (5 bases). The V end lost 6 bases, the J end lost 0 bases, and 19 bases lay between the germline ends. The germline V gene encodes CDR1 MDHEN and CDR2 SYDVKM. The CDR3 runs 17 residues. In nucleotides, the CDR3 is TGTGCCAGCAGACGAAGATCAGGGATCGTGAGCACAGATACGCAGTATTTT. As protein: CASRRRSGIVSTDTQYF.

The V call is TRBV6-1, the J call TRBJ2-2, with 11 positions matching TRBD2. There are 16 residues in the CDR3. Germline V gene lookup returns CDR1 MNHNS and CDR2 SASEGT. V trimming: 7 bases; J trimming: 0 bases; junction bases outside the gene matches: 4. The CDR3 DNA is TGTGCCAGCACGAGACTAGCGGGAACGAACACCGGGGAGCTGTTTTTT. Encoded protein: CASTRLAGTNTGELFF.

The chain is built from TRBV20-1 and TRBJ2-1; D is tentatively TRBD1 or TRBD2 (5 bases each). Trimming removed 3 bases at V and 13 bases at J, with 13 bases between. The CDR3 extends over 11 amino acids. The germline CDR1 and CDR2 sequences are DFQATT and SNEGSKA (reference sequence). The CDR3 region has the DNA TGCAGTGCTAGCCTGGGGGTTGGACAGTTCTTC. Translating gives CSASLGVGQFF.

This clonotype occurred a few times. The chain couples TRBV12-3 or TRBV12-4 to TRBJ1-1; D is undetermined. The germline V and J ends were trimmed by 8 bases and 7 bases, with 17 bases remaining between them. The CDR3 has 13 amino acids. The CDR3 DNA is TGTGCCAGCCAAAAGAGGGAACAGATTGAAGCTTTCTTT. Translation gives CASQKREQIEAFF.

This sequence joins TRBV20-1 and TRBJ1-4; D not certain. Germline assignment: CDR1 DFQATT and CDR2 SNEGSKA (reference sequence). Trimming left V 6 bases short and J 15 bases short, with 14 bases between. The CDR3 spans 10 residues. In DNA, the CDR3 is TGCAGTGCGACTAATCCAGAGGTGTTTTTT. It is translated as CSATNPEVFF.

This clonotype was observed a few times. V is TRBV2 and J is TRBJ2-7; 8 bases line up with TRBD1. The V segment lost 8 bases and the J segment 3 bases; nucleotides outside the gene matches: 6. This CDR3 has 13 amino acids. CDR1 and CDR2 from the germline V gene are SNHLY and FYNNEI. Here the CDR3 reads CASHQTGGYEQYF. The CDR3 DNA reads as TGTGCCAGCCATCAAACAGGGGGCTACGAGCAGTACTTC.

In this sample, this clonotype turned up many times. The rearrangement joins TRBV7-2 to TRBJ2-2; a weak D match, TRBD1 (6 bases). The CDR3 spans 15 residues. The V end lost 3 bases, the J end lost 0 bases, and 8 bases lay between the germline ends. Germline CDR1 reads SGHTA; CDR2 reads FQGNSA. The CDR3 bases are TGTGCCAGCAGCTTCAGGGGCCCGAACACCGGGGAGCTGTTTTTT. Its translation: CASSFRGPNTGELFF.

This chain connects TRBV10-1 to TRBJ1-1; no reliable D call. In germline, CDR1 is WNHNN, CDR2 SYGVQD (reference sequence). The CDR3 sequence is 13 residues long. Trimming left V 6 bases short and J 5 bases short, with 13 bases between. The CDR3 bases are TGCGCCAGCAGATATGGGCCCGAGACTGAAGCTTTCTTT. Its translation: CASRYGPETEAFF.

This clonotype has a handful of counts. This chain links TRBV5-1 with TRBJ1-2, with 8 bases identical to TRBD1. The junction had 6 bases not matched to a gene; V was cut back by 3 bases and J by 5 bases. The length of the CDR3 is 14 residues. Germline V gene data show CDR1 as SGHRS and CDR2 as YFSETQ. As DNA, the CDR3 is TGCGCCAGCAGCTCGGGGGACAGGATTTATGGCTACACCTTC. This sequence encodes CASSSGDRIYGYTF.

This chain connects TRBV6-5 to TRBJ1-2; D possibly corresponds to TRBD1 (6 bases). The CDR3 consists of 17 residues. Germline lookup yields CDR1 MNHEY and CDR2 SVGAGI. The V end was cut by 2 bases, the J end by 2 bases, with 18 bases between. The CDR3 sequence: CASSYAPSGEGNYGYTF. CDR3 coding DNA: TGTGCCAGCAGTTACGCCCCTTCAGGGGAGGGGAACTATGGCTACACCTTC.

The genes are TRBV27 and TRBJ1-4; tentatively, D is TRBD1 (6 bases). The CDR3 sequence is 14 residues long. The germline V and J ends were trimmed by 6 bases and 14 bases, with 22 bases remaining between them. CDR1 MNHEY and CDR2 SMNVEV come from the germline V gene (reference sequence). The CDR3 sequence is CASSTYVGAPGLFF. The CDR3 DNA reads as TGTGCCAGCAGCACCTACGTGGGGGCCCCTGGCCTGTTTTTT. Full variable domain (remainder filled in from reference TRBV27 and TRBJ1-4): EAQVTQNPRYLITVTGKKLTVTCSQNMNHEYMSWYRQDPGLGLRQIYYSMNVEVTDKGDVPEGYKVSRKEKRNFPLILESPSPNQTSLYFCASSTYVGAPGLFFGSGTQLSVL.

The V and J genes are TRBV20-1 and TRBJ2-1, with TRBD2 identical over 7 bases. Germline V gene lookup returns CDR1 DFQATT and CDR2 SNEGSKA (reference sequence). This CDR3 contains 15 residues. With 1 base clipped from V and 6 bases from J, the junction kept 9 bases outside the gene matches. The CDR3 is CSARGPSGGSNEQFF. As DNA, the CDR3 is TGCAGTGCTAGAGGACCTAGCGGAGGAAGCAATGAGCAGTTCTTC.

This clonotype has a count of ten or more. The chain joins TRBV5-1 to TRBJ2-5, with D possibly being TRBD2 (5 bases). CDR3 length: 12 residues. Germline V gene sequence: CDR1 SGHRS, CDR2 YFSETQ. V was pared by 4 bases and J by 5 bases, with 9 bases between. In DNA form, the CDR3 reads TGCGCCAGCAGCCAGGAGCGGGAGACCCAGTACTTC. Translating gives CASSQERETQYF.

The chain links TRBV5-1 to TRBJ2-1, with 9 nucleotides matching TRBD2. This CDR3 has 16 residues. The germline V gene has CDR1 SGHRS and CDR2 YFSETQ. The V gene end was trimmed by 0 bases and the J gene end by 9 bases; junction bases not matched to a gene: 10. The CDR3 is CASSLDRTRGGREQFF. CDR3 DNA sequence: TGCGCCAGCAGCTTGGATCGGACGCGGGGGGGCCGTGAGCAGTTCTTC. Supplemented by reference TRBV5-1 and TRBJ2-1, the full variable domain reads KAGVTQTPRYLIKTRGQQVTLSCSPISGHRSVSWYQQTPGQGLQFLFEYFSETQRNKGNFPGRFSGRQFSNSRSEMNVSTLELGDSALYLCASSLDRTRGGREQFFGPGTRLTVL.

The chain links TRBV27 to TRBJ2-1, with 9 nucleotides matching TRBD1. V shed 5 bases, J shed 9 bases, and the junction held 11 bases outside the gene matches. The germline gives CDR1 MNHEY, CDR2 SMNVEV (reference sequence). CDR3 size: 15 residues. CDR3 region: CASSATGGNHGEQFF. In DNA, the CDR3 is TGTGCCAGCAGTGCGACAGGGGGGAATCACGGTGAGCAGTTCTTC.

The V call is TRBV28, the J call TRBJ1-1; D is ambiguous. Between the trimmed V and J ends, which lost 6 bases and 0 bases, there was a span of 11 bases. From germline, CDR1 is MDHEN and CDR2 SYDVKM. CDR3 length: 14 residues. As DNA, the CDR3 is TGTGCCAGCAGGATCCCACGGGTGAACACTGAAGCTTTCTTT. Amino acid sequence: CASRIPRVNTEAFF.